This T cell receptor beta chain appears in the sequencing data of a study of T-cell memory formation after mild COVID-19. Notes on the study in general: Mainly in CM and EM were contracting CD4+ clones; CD8+ were in EMRA.

MiXCR, run by TCRdb on the 5' RACE reads, gives a single entry per CDR3 protein. The table has roughly 150,000 distinct CDR3 sequences, 14% seen once. A word on this clonotype: Its cognate antigen is unknown.

This CDR3 contains 17 residues. Germline V gene lookup returns CDR1 SGHRS and CDR2 YFSETQ. Trimming stripped 1 base from V and 3 bases from J, with 19 bases between. This chain joins TRBV5-1 and TRBJ1-1; TRBD1 is a possible D gene (5 bases). The sequence derives from an adult woman who had mild COVID-19 (a few samples of this study predate the infection). Cell type and time point are not known. Sequencing was carried out using PBMCs or a T cell subset sorted from them (not recorded which). The DNA of the CDR3 is TGCGCCAGCAGCTTGACCCAAGTCCCGGGACGGGACACTGAAGCTTTCTTT. Translation: CASSLTQVPGRDTEAFF.